This paragraph covers one T cell receptor (beta chain) sequence. The entry originates in a study of response to subunit inactivated influenza vaccine. The ends were cut back, 3 bases at V and 3 bases at J, with 2 bases in the middle. CDR1 GTSNPN and CDR2 SVGIG come from the germline V gene (reference sequence). The CDR3 loop spans 11 amino acids. TCRdb processed the RT-PCR reads anew with MiXCR; each CDR3 protein has one entry. The table includes about 800,000 distinct CDR3 sequences, about 20% detected once. The specimen comprised PBMCs from blood, sampled roughly 5 days after vaccination. The TCR was taken from a man aged 50-60 years who received an inactivated influenza vaccine. The chain links TRBV30 to TRBJ2-2; the D is unclear. In DNA, the CDR3 is TGTGCCTGGAGGTACACCGGGGAGCTGTTTTTT. As protein: CAWRYTGELFF.